The clone carrying this T cell receptor beta chain showed up just once. This table comes from immunoSEQ multiplex PCR, and its TCRdb copy is limited to in-frame clones, with some not included. The sample includes under 70,000 clones, 91% seen only once; the top ten take about 0.5%. The source of the sample is a study of T cell changes during pregnancy in multiple sclerosis. This CDR3 has 18 amino acids. Trimming at V came to 1 base and at J to 4 bases, leaving 12 bases not matched to a gene. CDR1 LGHNT and CDR2 FRNRAP come from the germline V gene. The material was CD4+ T cells from peripheral blood mononuclear cells, obtained after pregnancy. The clonotype originates from a female donor in good health, enrolled as a control in a pregnancy study. This chain links TRBV12-5 with TRBJ1-1, with 10 nucleotides matching TRBD1. CDR3 sequence: CASGLEPKTGGEITEAFF. The CDR3 region has the DNA TGTGCTAGTGGTTTGGAACCCAAGACAGGGGGCGAAATCACTGAAGCTTTCTTT.